These T cell receptor beta chains were read from a single sample in a study of cytomegalovirus exposure and HLA in healthy donors. TCRdb's copy holds only in-frame clones and misses some; the assay was immunoSEQ multiplex PCR. This sample has roughly 97,000 clones, with roughly a tenth found just once. Sequenced sample: PBMCs. These receptor sequences come from a man in his fifties or sixties in good health and CMV-seropositive. The conserved cysteine and the conserved F or W are not part of the CDR3 here.

v_call cdr3_aa
TRBV29-1 SVGTGGNQPQH
TRBV7-3 ASSRTGTGELF
TRBV6-5 ASSYSSQGPGELF
TRBV5-4 ASSTSTDMNTEAF
TRBV5-4 ASSLSGTSQETQY
TRBV2 ASGATYLDRVSYGYT
TRBV19 ASSIGRGAEYNEQF
TRBV19 ASSPGTSFGDTQY
TRBV28 ASSLNRGNTEAF
TRBV6-5 ASRNQGSVRSGYT
TRBV5-1 ASSLNRQRDSTDTQY
TRBV6-5 ASSRGLWDYNEQF
TRBV9 ASRPSGSYEQY
TRBV5-6 ASSSPRGPLRSYEQY
TRBV7-2 ASSYRAGGPTDTQY
TRBV6-6 ASSYPRTNTGELF
TRBV9 ASSLGGSGNTIY